Listed below are T cell receptor beta chains from one sample, sequenced in a study of response to subunit inactivated influenza vaccine. TCRdb re-called the RT-PCR reads through MiXCR, storing one row per CDR3 protein. Seen here are roughly 570,000 distinct CDR3 sequences, 12% to 15% observed once, and the top ten hold around 10%. Sequenced here: PBMCs from blood, sampled 11 to 12 days after vaccination. The receptor source for this set is a middle-aged man who received an inactivated influenza vaccine. CDR3s include the opening cysteine and the closing phenylalanine or tryptophan. A D gene is named only where the DNA matches it firmly. Expanded clones are given a class, and other clones once, few, many or no size at all.

J gene,D gene,clone size,V gene,CDR3 DNA,CDR3 protein
TRBJ1-2,TRBD1,NA,TRBV29-1,TGCAGCGCCATAGGACAGGGGGAAGGGTATGGCTACACCTTC,CSAIGQGEGYGYTF
TRBJ2-7,TRBD2,NA,TRBV11-2,TGTGCCAGCAGCCGTATCGTCAGCGGGAGATTCCACGAGCAGTACTTC,CASSRIVSGRFHEQYF
TRBJ1-2,TRBD1,few,TRBV28,TGTGCCAGCAGTCCCCCGGGCAGGGGGCTCCCCATCTACACCTTC,CASSPPGRGLPIYTF
TRBJ2-7,TRBD2,few,TRBV20-1,TGCAGTGCTAGAGATTCCTGGACTAGGCGGGACGAGCAGTACTTC,CSARDSWTRRDEQYF
TRBJ2-1,TRBD2,NA,TRBV20-1,TGCAGTGCTAGAGCGGGGCTAGCGGCCTACAATGAGCAGTTCTTC,CSARAGLAAYNEQFF
TRBJ1-6,TRBD1,few,TRBV5-1,TGCGCCAGCAGCTTGGAGTACAGGGGGCATTCACCCCTCCACTTT,CASSLEYRGHSPLHF
TRBJ2-3,NA,NA,TRBV29-1,TGCAGCGTTAGACAGGGAGGAGATACGCAGTATTTT,CSVRQGGDTQYF
TRBJ1-4,TRBD1,few,TRBV28,TGTGCCAGCAGTTTCCGGACAGGAATTAATGAAAAACTGTTTTTT,CASSFRTGINEKLFF
TRBJ1-1,NA,few,TRBV6-1,TGTGCCACCACACGAGAGGTGGGCACTGAAGCTTTCTTT,CATTREVGTEAFF
TRBJ2-1,TRBD2,few,TRBV4-3,TGCGCCAGCTCTCCGGGACTAGCGGGTTCCTACAATGAGCAGTTCTTC,CASSPGLAGSYNEQFF
TRBJ2-5,NA,few,TRBV2,TGTGCCAGCAAAATGTACCAAGAGACCCAGTACTTC,CASKMYQETQYF
TRBJ2-2,NA,few,TRBV5-1,TGCGCCAGCAGCTTGGGACAGACTAAGACCGGGGAGCTGTTTTTT,CASSLGQTKTGELFF
TRBJ1-2,NA,few,TRBV7-2,TGTGCCAGTAGAACGAGCCCTAACTATGGCTACACCTTC,CASRTSPNYGYTF
TRBJ2-6,TRBD1,few,TRBV5-1,TGCGCCAGCAGCTTGGCCTTCGACAGGGGGTCCTCTGGGGCCAACGTCCTGACTTTC,CASSLAFDRGSSGANVLTF
TRBJ1-1,TRBD1,many,TRBV29-1,TGCAGCGTTGGTACAGGGGGAAACCTTCCTGAAGCTTTCTTT,CSVGTGGNLPEAFF
TRBJ1-2,TRBD1,many,TRBV7-2,TGTGCCAGCAGCTTAAAAGACAGGGGGAAAGGAGGCTACACCTTC,CASSLKDRGKGGYTF
TRBJ2-1,TRBD1,many,TRBV7-2,TGTGCCAGCAGCTTAACAGCAGGGGGCTCTCTTGAGCAGTTCTTC,CASSLTAGGSLEQFF
TRBJ2-3,NA,few,TRBV4-3,TGCGCCAGCAGCCACTTGGCGGACCTCACAGATACGCAGTATTTT,CASSHLADLTDTQYF
TRBJ2-3,TRBD2,NA,TRBV6-2/TRBV6-3,TGTGCCAGCAGCATAAGCGGGAGGACAGATACGCAGTATTTT,CASSISGRTDTQYF
TRBJ1-5,NA,few,TRBV7-2,TGTGCCAGCAGCTTAGAAGGGGGGGCGAATCAGCCCCAGCATTTT,CASSLEGGANQPQHF
TRBJ2-2,NA,NA,TRBV15,TGTGCCACCAGCAGAAAGACCTACACCGGGGAGCTGTTTTTT,CATSRKTYTGELFF
TRBJ2-2,NA,many,TRBV24-1,TGTGCCACCAGTGGGTATGTTTCCGCGGAGCTGTTTTTT,CATSGYVSAELFF
TRBJ1-5,NA,NA,TRBV4-3,TGCGCCAGCAGCCAAGGGAGTGAGGGTCAGCCCCAGCATTTT,CASSQGSEGQPQHF
TRBJ2-7,NA,NA,TRBV7-6,TGTGCCAGCAGCTTACAATTCGACGTAGCCTACGAGCAGTACTTC,CASSLQFDVAYEQYF
TRBJ1-5,TRBD1,few,TRBV7-2,TGTGCCAGCAGCTACCAGGGGGCCAATCAGCCCCAGCATTTT,CASSYQGANQPQHF
TRBJ1-1,NA,few,TRBV30,TGTGCCTGGAGGAGGGGGACTGAAGCTTTCTTT,CAWRRGTEAFF
TRBJ2-7,TRBD1,NA,TRBV11-2,TGTGCCAGCAGCTTAGATGTGGGACAGCCCTACGAGCAGTACTTC,CASSLDVGQPYEQYF
TRBJ2-5,NA,few,TRBV18,TGTGCCAGCTCACCGGACCGGGACCAAGAGACCCAGTACTTC,CASSPDRDQETQYF
TRBJ2-1,TRBD2,NA,TRBV6-2/TRBV6-3,TGTGCCAGCAGACGCGGGGGGGTAATGAATGAGCAGTTCTTC,CASRRGGVMNEQFF
TRBJ1-6,NA,few,TRBV28,TGTGCCAGCAGTTTACCCCATGAGGCAGGGCATAATTCACCCCTCCACTTT,CASSLPHEAGHNSPLHF
TRBJ2-7,NA,few,TRBV4-2,TGTGCCAGCAGCCAAGATGGGAAGGTCTACGAGCAGTACTTC,CASSQDGKVYEQYF
TRBJ2-3,TRBD2,NA,TRBV7-9,TGTGCCAGCAGCTTATATCCTAGCGGGAGATACACAGATACGCAGTATTTT,CASSLYPSGRYTDTQYF
TRBJ1-1,NA,NA,TRBV6-5,TGTGTCAGCAGTTACCCGGGACGGGGTGTTGGTGAAGCTTTCTTT,CVSSYPGRGVGEAFF
TRBJ1-4,TRBD1,few,TRBV20-1,TGCAGTGCTCGTCGGGGACAGGGGGCTGAAAAACTGTTTTTT,CSARRGQGAEKLFF
TRBJ2-7,NA,many,TRBV12-3/TRBV12-4,TGTGCCAGCAGCCGACTCCTTAGCGGACGAGGGGAGCAGTACTTC,CASSRLLSGRGEQYF
TRBJ2-5,NA,many,TRBV5-6,TGTGCCAGCAGACGGGACTACCAAGAGACCCAGTACTTC,CASRRDYQETQYF
TRBJ1-2,NA,many,TRBV6-1,TGTGCCAGCAGCGGACTGGGAGGCTACACCTTC,CASSGLGGYTF
TRBJ1-5,TRBD1,NA,TRBV6-4,TGTGCCAGCACAAAAAGACAGGGAGCCAATCAGCCCCAGCATTTT,CASTKRQGANQPQHF
TRBJ2-3,TRBD1,many,TRBV7-3,TGTGCCAGCAGCCGACAGGGGAGCACAGATACGCAGTATTTT,CASSRQGSTDTQYF
TRBJ1-5,NA,once,TRBV19,TGTGCCAGTAGTGGCCCCGGGGGCGTCAGCCAGCCCCAGCATTTT,CASSGPGGVSQPQHF
TRBJ1-3,TRBD1,NA,TRBV27,TGTGCCAGCAGTCTAGGACAGGGGAGCACCATATATTTT,CASSLGQGSTIYF
TRBJ2-1,NA,many,TRBV7-9,TGTGCCAGCAGCTTGACAGTTTCCTACAATGAGCAGTTCTTC,CASSLTVSYNEQFF
TRBJ2-1,TRBD2,NA,TRBV7-2,TGTGCCAGCAGCATTAAGCGGGAGAAGTACAATGAGCAGTTCTTC,CASSIKREKYNEQFF
TRBJ2-1,TRBD1,few,TRBV3-1,TGTGCCAGCAGCCAAGTTCTGAGGACAGGGACCAATGAGCAGTTCTTC,CASSQVLRTGTNEQFF
TRBJ2-3,NA,few,TRBV20-1,TGCAGTGGTGGAACGGGGGCTATCACAGATACGCAGTATTTT,CSGGTGAITDTQYF
TRBJ2-3,TRBD1,few,TRBV9,TGTGCCAGCAGCGCACAGGGGTTGGGCACAGATACGCAGTATTTT,CASSAQGLGTDTQYF
TRBJ2-2,NA,few,TRBV3-1,TGTGCCAGCAGCCAGTTCATGGGGGGCGGCGGGGAGCTGTTTTTT,CASSQFMGGGGELFF
TRBJ2-1,NA,few,TRBV11-1,TGTGCCAGCAGTTTTAACGAAAATGAGCAGTTCTTC,CASSFNENEQFF
TRBJ2-5,NA,NA,TRBV7-2,TGTGCCAGCAGCGTAAGAGGACGGTTCCAAGAGACCCAGTACTTC,CASSVRGRFQETQYF
TRBJ2-4,NA,few,TRBV4-2,TGTGCCAGCAGCGGTGGCGGAGTCCCAGGGGTCAAAAACATTCAGTACTTC,CASSGGGVPGVKNIQYF
TRBJ2-3,NA,few,TRBV3-1,TGTGCCAGCAGCCAGTTCGACTGGAAGCAAAGCACAGATACGCAGTATTTT,CASSQFDWKQSTDTQYF
TRBJ2-3,TRBD2,NA,TRBV7-8,TGTGCCAGCAGCTGGGGACTAGCGGGGAGGGATACGCAGTATTTT,CASSWGLAGRDTQYF
TRBJ1-1,NA,few,TRBV20-1,TGCAGTGCTAGAGATCCTGCGGGGAACACTGAAGCTTTCTTT,CSARDPAGNTEAFF
TRBJ2-7,NA,few,TRBV9,TGTGCCAGCAGCCCCACCCCCAAGGGTTCCTACGAGCAGTACTTC,CASSPTPKGSYEQYF
TRBJ2-7,NA,NA,TRBV7-2,TGTGCCAGCAGCGTTAGCGGAAACTACGAGCAGTACTTC,CASSVSGNYEQYF
TRBJ2-7,TRBD2,few,TRBV6-1,TGTGCCAGCAGCGGGACAGCGGGGGGGTTTTACGAGCAGTACTTC,CASSGTAGGFYEQYF
TRBJ2-1,NA,few,TRBV20-1,TGCAGTGCTAGTACCCAGGGCTCCTACAATGAGCAGTTCTTC,CSASTQGSYNEQFF
TRBJ2-3,NA,NA,TRBV12-3/TRBV12-4,TGTGCCAGCAGTTTAGGTCAATTGGTGGGTACGCAGTATTTT,CASSLGQLVGTQYF
TRBJ1-1,NA,few,TRBV5-1,TGCGCCAGCAGCTTCGACCCGATTAACACTGAAGCTTTCTTT,CASSFDPINTEAFF